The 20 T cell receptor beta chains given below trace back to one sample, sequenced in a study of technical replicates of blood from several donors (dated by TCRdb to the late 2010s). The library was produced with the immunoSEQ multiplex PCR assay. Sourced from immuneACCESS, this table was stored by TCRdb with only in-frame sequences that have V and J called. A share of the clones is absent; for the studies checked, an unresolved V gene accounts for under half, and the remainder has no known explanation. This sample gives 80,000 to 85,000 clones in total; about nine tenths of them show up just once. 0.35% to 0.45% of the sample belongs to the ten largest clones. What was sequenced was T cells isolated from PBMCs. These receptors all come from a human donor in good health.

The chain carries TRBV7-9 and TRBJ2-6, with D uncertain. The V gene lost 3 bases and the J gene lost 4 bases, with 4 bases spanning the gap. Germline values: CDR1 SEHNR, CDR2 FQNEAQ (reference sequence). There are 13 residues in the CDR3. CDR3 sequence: CASSFGGANVLTF. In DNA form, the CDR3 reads TGTGCCAGCAGCTTTGGCGGGGCCAACGTCCTGACTTTC.

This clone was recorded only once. The CDR3 reads CASSIVRIAKNIQYF. CDR3 coding DNA: TGTGCCAGTAGTATAGTCAGAATAGCCAAAAACATTCAGTACTTC. The chain joins TRBV19 to TRBJ2-4, with unresolved D. Germline CDR1 LNHDA, CDR2 SQIVND (reference sequence). CDR3 length: 15 amino acids. V was clipped by 1 base and J by 0 bases, with 7 bases between them.

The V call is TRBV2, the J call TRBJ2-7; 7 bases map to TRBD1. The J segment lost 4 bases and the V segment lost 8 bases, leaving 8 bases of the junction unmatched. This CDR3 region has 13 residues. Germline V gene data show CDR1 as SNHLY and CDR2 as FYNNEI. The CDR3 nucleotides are TGTGCCAGCTACCCAGGGACAGTTTACGAGCAGTACTTC. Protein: CASYPGTVYEQYF. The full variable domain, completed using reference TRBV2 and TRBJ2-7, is EPEVTQTPSHQVTQMGQEVILRCVPISNHLYFYWYRQILGQKVEFLVSFYNNEISEKSEIFDDQFSVERPDGSNFTLKIRSTKLEDSAMYFCASYPGTVYEQYFGPGTRLTVT.

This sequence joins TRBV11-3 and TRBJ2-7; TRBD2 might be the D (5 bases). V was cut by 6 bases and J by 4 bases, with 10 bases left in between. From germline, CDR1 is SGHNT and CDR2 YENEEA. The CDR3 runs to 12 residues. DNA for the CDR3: TGTGCCAGCAGTTACGGGATTTACGAGCAGTACTTC. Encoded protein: CASSYGIYEQYF.

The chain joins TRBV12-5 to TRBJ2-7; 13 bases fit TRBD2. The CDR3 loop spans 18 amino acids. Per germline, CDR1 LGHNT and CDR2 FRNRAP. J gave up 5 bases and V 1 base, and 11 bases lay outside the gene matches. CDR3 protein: CASGLGPNRTSGSDEQYF. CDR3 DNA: TGTGCTAGTGGTTTGGGACCCAACCGGACTAGCGGGAGTGACGAGCAGTACTTC. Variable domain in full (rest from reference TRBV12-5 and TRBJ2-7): DARVTQTPRHKVTEMGQEVTMRCQPILGHNTVFWYRQTMMQGLELLAYFRNRAPLDDSGMPKDRFSAEMPDATLATLKIQPSEPRDSAVYFCASGLGPNRTSGSDEQYFGPGTRLTVT.

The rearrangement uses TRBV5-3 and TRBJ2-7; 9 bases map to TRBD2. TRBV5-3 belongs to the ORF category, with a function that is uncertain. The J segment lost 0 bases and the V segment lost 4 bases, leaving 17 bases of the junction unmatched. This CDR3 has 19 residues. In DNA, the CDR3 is TGTGCCAGAAGCGGCATACTTCGATCTAGCGGGGTTAGCTCCTACGAGCAGTACTTC. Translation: CARSGILRSSGVSSYEQYF.

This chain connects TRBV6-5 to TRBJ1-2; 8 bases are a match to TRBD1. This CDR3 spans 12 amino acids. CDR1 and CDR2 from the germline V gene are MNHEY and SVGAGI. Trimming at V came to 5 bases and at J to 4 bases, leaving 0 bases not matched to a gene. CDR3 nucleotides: TGTGCCAGCAGTGACAGGGGCTATGGCTACACCTTC. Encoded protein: CASSDRGYGYTF.

The CDR3 region is CASSFRGAYEQYF. DNA for the CDR3: TGTGCCAGCAGCTTTCGGGGGGCCTACGAGCAGTACTTC. The chain couples TRBV5-5 to TRBJ2-7, with 7 bases that match TRBD2. J gave up 2 bases and V 2 bases, and 1 base lay outside the gene matches. The CDR3 totals 13 residues. The germline V gene encodes CDR1 SGHKS and CDR2 YYEKEE (reference sequence).

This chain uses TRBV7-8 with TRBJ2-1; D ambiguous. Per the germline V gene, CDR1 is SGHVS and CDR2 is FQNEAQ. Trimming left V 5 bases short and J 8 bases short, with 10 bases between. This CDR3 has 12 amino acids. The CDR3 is CASSPPGYEQFF. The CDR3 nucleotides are TGTGCCAGCAGCCCACCAGGCTATGAGCAGTTCTTC.

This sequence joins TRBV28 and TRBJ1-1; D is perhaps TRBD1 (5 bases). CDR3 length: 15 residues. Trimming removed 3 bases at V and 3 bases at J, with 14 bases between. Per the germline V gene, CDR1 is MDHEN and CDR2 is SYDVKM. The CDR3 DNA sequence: TGTGCCAGCAGTTTCCCCCCGGGGGATGACACTGAAGCTTTCTTT. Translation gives CASSFPPGDDTEAFF.

The CDR3, as DNA: TGTGCCATCAGTTCTACGAAAGACTATGGCTACACCTTC. The encoded protein is CAISSTKDYGYTF. V usage is TRBV10-3 and J usage is TRBJ1-2; D remains ambiguous. The CDR3 runs to 13 residues. V lost 5 bases and J lost 3, with 10 bases in between. Germline CDR1 and CDR2: ENHRY and SYGVKD.

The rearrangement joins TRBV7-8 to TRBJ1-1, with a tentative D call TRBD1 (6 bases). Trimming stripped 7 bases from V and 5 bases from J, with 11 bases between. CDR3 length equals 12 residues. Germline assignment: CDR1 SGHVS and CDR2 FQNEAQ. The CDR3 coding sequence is TGTGCCAGCACCCCCCAGGGGACTGAAGCTTTCTTT. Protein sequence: CASTPQGTEAFF.

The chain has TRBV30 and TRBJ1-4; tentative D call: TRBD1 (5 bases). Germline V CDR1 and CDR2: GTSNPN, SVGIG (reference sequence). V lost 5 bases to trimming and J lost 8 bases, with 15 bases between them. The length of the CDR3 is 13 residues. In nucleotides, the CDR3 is TGTGCCTGGTGTTACAGGAGTGGGGAAAAACTGTTTTTT. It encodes CAWCYRSGEKLFF.

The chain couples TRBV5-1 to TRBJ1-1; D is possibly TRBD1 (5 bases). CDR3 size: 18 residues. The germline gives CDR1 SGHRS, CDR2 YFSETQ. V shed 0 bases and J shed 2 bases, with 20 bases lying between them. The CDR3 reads CASSLVPNQGPTNTEAFF. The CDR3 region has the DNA TGCGCCAGCAGCTTGGTCCCCAATCAGGGCCCAACTAACACTGAAGCTTTCTTT.

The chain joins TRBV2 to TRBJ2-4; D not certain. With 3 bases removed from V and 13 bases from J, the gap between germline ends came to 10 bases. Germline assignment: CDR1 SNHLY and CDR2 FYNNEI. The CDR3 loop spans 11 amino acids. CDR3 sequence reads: CASSDQQIQYF. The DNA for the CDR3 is TGTGCCAGCAGTGATCAACAGATCCAGTACTTC.

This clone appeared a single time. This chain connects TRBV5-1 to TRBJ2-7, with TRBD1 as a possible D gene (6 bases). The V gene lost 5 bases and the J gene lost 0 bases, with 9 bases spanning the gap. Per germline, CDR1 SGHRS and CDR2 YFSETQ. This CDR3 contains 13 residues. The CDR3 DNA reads TGCGCCAGCAGGTCGGACAGCTCCTACGAGCAGTACTTC. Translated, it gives CASRSDSSYEQYF.

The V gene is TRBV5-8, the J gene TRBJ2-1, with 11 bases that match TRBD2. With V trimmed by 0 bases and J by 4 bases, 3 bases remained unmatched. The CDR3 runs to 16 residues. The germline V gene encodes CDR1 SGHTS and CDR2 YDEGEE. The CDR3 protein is CASSLGLAGSYNEQFF. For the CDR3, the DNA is TGTGCCAGCAGCTTGGGACTAGCGGGATCATACAATGAGCAGTTCTTC.

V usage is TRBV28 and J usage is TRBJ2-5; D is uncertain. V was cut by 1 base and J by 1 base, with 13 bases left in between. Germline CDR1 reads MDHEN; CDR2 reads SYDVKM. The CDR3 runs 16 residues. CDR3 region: CASSLFTQAPQETQYF. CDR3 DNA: TGTGCCAGCAGTTTATTCACCCAGGCTCCCCAAGAGACCCAGTACTTC. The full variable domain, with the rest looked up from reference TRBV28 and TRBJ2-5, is DVKVTQSSRYLVKRTGEKVFLECVQDMDHENMFWYRQDPGLGLRLIYFSYDVKMKEKGDIPEGYSVSREKKERFSLILESASTNQTSMYLCASSLFTQAPQETQYFGPGTRLLVL.

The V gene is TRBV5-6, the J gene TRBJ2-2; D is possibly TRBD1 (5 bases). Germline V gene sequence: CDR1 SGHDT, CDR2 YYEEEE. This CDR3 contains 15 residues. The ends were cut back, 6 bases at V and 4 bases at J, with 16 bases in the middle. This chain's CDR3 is CASTYRQSGTGELFF. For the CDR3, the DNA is TGTGCCAGCACCTATAGACAGTCGGGCACCGGGGAGCTGTTTTTT.

The CDR3 sequence is CASSLLAGGSRDIQYF. The DNA of the CDR3 is TGTGCCAGCAGCCTCCTAGCGGGAGGTTCTCGGGACATTCAGTACTTC. The chain links TRBV9 to TRBJ2-4; TRBD2 matches at 11 bases. The CDR3 length is 16 residues. The V gene end was trimmed by 4 bases and the J gene end by 8 bases; junction bases not matched to a gene: 11. Germline V gene data show CDR1 as SGDLS and CDR2 as YYNGEE.